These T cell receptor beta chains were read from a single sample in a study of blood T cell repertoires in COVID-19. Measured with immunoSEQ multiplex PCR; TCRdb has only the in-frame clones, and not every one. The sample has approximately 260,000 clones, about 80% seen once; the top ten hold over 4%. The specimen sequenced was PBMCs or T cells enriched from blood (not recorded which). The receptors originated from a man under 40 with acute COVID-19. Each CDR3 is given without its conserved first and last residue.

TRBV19 ASSIEVGTRPSF
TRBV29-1 SVEAGNDGYT
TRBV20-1 SAIRLTEAF
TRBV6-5 ASMWRGVLTDTQY
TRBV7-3 ASSWEGTGGSREQF
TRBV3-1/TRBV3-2 ASSLRTSGVETQY
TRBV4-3 ASSQDGGEDSPLH
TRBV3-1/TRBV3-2 ASSPTSGSTDTQY
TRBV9 ASSLEGENYGYT
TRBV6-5 ASLPRAGNQPQH
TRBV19 ASEQGVNSPLH
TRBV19 ASSPHRGRTGELF
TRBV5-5 ASSLGQGITDTQY
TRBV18 ASSHSLNPEAF
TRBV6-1 ASSEAGTRNQPQH
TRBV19 ASSSPTGIMNTEAF
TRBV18 ASSPQGWDTEAF
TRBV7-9 ASGGQAFGYT
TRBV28 ASSLGAGKEKLF
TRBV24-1 ATSDSGTVTNYGYT
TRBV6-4 ASSRTGVGSPLH
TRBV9 ASSVAPGGGELF
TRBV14 ASSHGRGSSPLH
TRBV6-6 ASSRRESSYNEQF
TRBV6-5 ASSYTGNYGYT
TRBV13 ASSSLTDNRASYNEQF
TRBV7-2 ASSLMLNRGDSGANVLT
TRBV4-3 ASSQPSTSGSMQF
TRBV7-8 ASSLGARAKNTEAF
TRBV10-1 ASSPGTGGNQPQH
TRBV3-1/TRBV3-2 ASSQAGQSYNSPLH
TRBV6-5 ASSRDRVQETQY
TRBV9 ASSRLQGNSPLH
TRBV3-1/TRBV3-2 ASSSTGSRGTEAF
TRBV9 ASSVEAALGGELF
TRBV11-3 ASSPASGSLGGELF
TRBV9 ASSVGVGAGGYNEQF
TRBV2 ASDRGEQPQH
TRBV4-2 ASSQARQNNEQF
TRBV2 ASRPTPGQGSSYNEQF
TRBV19 ATRDRTRPQH
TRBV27 ASSPRREGRSETQY
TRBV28 ASSRQGTNEKLF
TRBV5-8 ASSGGQRLTNEKLF
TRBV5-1 ASSSGLQDTGELF
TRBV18 ASSSLAVGSRQETQY
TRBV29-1 SVRQGNQPQH
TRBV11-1 ASSNRENEQF
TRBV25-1 ASSDHSGRVFGDEQF
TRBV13 ASSPRRTGVVNTEAF
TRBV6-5 ASSYAGREKLF